This TCR beta chain stems from a study of T-cell reconstitution after alpha-beta-depleted transplantation in children. As concerns this clonotype: Its target is unknown.

General study findings and limits: Reportedly, roughly two months post-transplant, alpha-beta T cells arose from several hundred expanded graft clones. Several patients had high TCRbeta diversity at day 60; it came from surviving recipient T cells and thymic progenitors. One year post-transplant, T-cell counts and diversity were largely derived from T cells produced anew.

The authors prepared the TCRbeta library with unique molecular identifiers. MiXCR was run by TCRdb on the PCR reads, yielding one entry per CDR3 protein. The sample has around 420,000 distinct CDR3 sequences, 16% seen once. Germline values: CDR1 SQVTM, CDR2 ANQGSEA. There are 12 residues in the CDR3. The V end was cut by 8 bases, the J end by 11 bases, with 21 bases between. The sample consisted of PBMCs, mostly from graft donor cells, taken 360 days after TCRalphabeta/CD19-depleted stem cell transplant. The chain joins TRBV29-1 to TRBJ1-1; the D gene is possibly TRBD1 (5 bases). The TCR was taken from a boy younger than two who had a stem cell transplant for Wiskott-Aldrich syndrome, so the T cells may come from the graft donor. In DNA form, the CDR3 reads TGCAGCTTCCGCAGGGTTCCTTTAGGGGCTTTCTTT. This encodes CSFRRVPLGAFF.